This T cell receptor (beta chain) derives from a study of neurological immune-mediated disorders. A single record per CDR3 protein comes from TCRdb applying MiXCR to the 5' RACE reads. This sample carries tens of thousands of distinct CDR3 sequences, 3.5% to 5.5% of them seen once, and the ten largest clones take 5.7%. This clonotype was counted at least ten times. Germline CDR1 reads SGDLS; CDR2 reads YYNGEE. This CDR3 is 15 amino acids long. V was trimmed by 4 bases and J by 1 base, leaving 14 bases between them. This receptor was obtained from a woman aged 55-75 years with multiple sclerosis. Sequencing was carried out using PBMCs. V is TRBV9 and J is TRBJ1-1; D unresolved. CDR3 nucleotide sequence: TGTGCCAGCAGCCCACGGGCACGGGAGAACACTGAAGCTTTCTTT. This sequence encodes CASSPRARENTEAFF. The full variable domain, rest sourced from reference TRBV9 and TRBJ1-1, is DSGVTQTPKHLITATGQRVTLRCSPRSGDLSVYWYQQSLDQGLQFLIQYYNGEERAKGNILERFSAQQFPDLHSELNLSSLELGDSALYFCASSPRARENTEAFFGQGTRLTVV.